Presented here are 23 T cell receptor beta chains from one specimen sequenced in a study of blood T cell repertoires in COVID-19. Libraries were prepared by immunoSEQ multiplex PCR; TCRdb keeps only in-frame clonotypes and omits some of them. The sample records around 77,000 clones, approximately 90% being singletons. What was sequenced was peripheral blood. These receptors were taken from a woman in her fifties or sixties with active COVID-19.

The chain couples TRBV6-5 to TRBJ2-2; weak D call: TRBD2 (6 bases). The germline V gene encodes CDR1 MNHEY and CDR2 SVGAGI. Deletions cut 8 bases from V and 3 bases from J, with 16 bases between. This CDR3 region has 15 residues. CDR3 bases: TGTGCCAGCCGCCCCGGCAGGGAGGACACCGGGGAGCTGTTTTTT. Residues: CASRPGREDTGELFF.

This rearrangement joins TRBV7-5 to TRBJ1-5. TRBV7-5 is a pseudogene segment. The CDR3 has 9 residues. CDR3: CARDQPQHF. The CDR3 nucleotides are TGTGCGCGAGATCAGCCCCAGCATTTT.

The chain couples TRBV18 to TRBJ1-1; a possible D gene is TRBD1 (5 bases). CDR1 and CDR2 (germline): KGHSH, LQKENI. The CDR3 has 14 residues. Trimming removed 0 bases from V and 2 bases from J, with 7 bases in between. As DNA, the CDR3 is TGTGCCAGCTCACCACCGCAGGGAAACACTGAAGCTTTCTTT. This codes for CASSPPQGNTEAFF.

The chain employs TRBV7-2 and TRBJ2-7, with D perhaps matching TRBD1 (8 bases). With 2 bases removed from V and 3 bases from J, the gap between germline ends came to 11 bases. CDR3 size: 14 residues. Germline loops: CDR1 SGHTA, CDR2 FQGNSA. CDR3 sequence (DNA): TGTGCCAGCAGCTTAAACAGGGGGGGCTACGAGCAGTACTTC. Translating gives CASSLNRGGYEQYF. The full variable domain, completed using reference TRBV7-2 and TRBJ2-7, is GAGVSQSPSNKVTEKGKDVELRCDPISGHTALYWYRQSLGQGLEFLIYFQGNSAPDKSGLPSDRFSAERTGGSVSTLTIQRTQQEDSAVYLCASSLNRGGYEQYFGPGTRLTVT.

In this sample, this clone turned up once. This chain connects TRBV19 to TRBJ2-2; possibly TRBD1 for D (6 bases). Trimming shortened V by 3 bases and J by 7 bases, and 15 bases separated the two germline ends. The CDR3 totals 15 residues. The germline V gene has CDR1 LNHDA and CDR2 SQIVND (reference sequence). In nucleotides, the CDR3 is TGTGCCAGTAGTATGTACAGGGAGTCGGGCGGGGAGCTGTTTTTT. Translating it yields CASSMYRESGGELFF. The variable domain in full, completed from reference TRBV19 and TRBJ2-2, reads DGGITQSPKYLFRKEGQNVTLSCEQNLNHDAMYWYRQDPGQGLRLIYYSQIVNDFQKGDIAEGYSVSREKKESFPLTVTSAQKNPTAFYLCASSMYRESGGELFFGEGSRLTVL.

V usage is TRBV4-1 and J usage is TRBJ2-7; the match to TRBD2 covers 7 bases. V lost 1 base to trimming and J lost 5 bases; unmatched junction nucleotides: 8. This CDR3 region has 15 residues. Germline assignment: CDR1 MGHRA and CDR2 YSYEKL. The CDR3 DNA reads as TGCGCCAGCAGCCAAGTGGCGGGAGTTAAGGACGAGCAGTACTTC. Its protein is CASSQVAGVKDEQYF.

This rearrangement joins TRBV27 to TRBJ2-1; no clear D gene. Trimming pared 0 bases from V and 0 bases from J, leaving 6 bases between. The CDR3 covers 15 residues. Germline loops: CDR1 MNHEY, CDR2 SMNVEV (reference sequence). The CDR3 bases are TGTGCCAGCAGTTTATCCCTGAGCTCCTACAATGAGCAGTTCTTC. This codes for CASSLSLSSYNEQFF.

CDR3 residues: CASSLVEQHYEQYF. CDR3 DNA sequence: TGTGCCAGCAGTTTAGTGGAACAGCACTACGAGCAGTACTTC. The chain recombines TRBV28 with TRBJ2-7; D gene ambiguous. The CDR3 length is 14 residues. Germline values: CDR1 MDHEN, CDR2 SYDVKM. Trimming removed 2 bases at V and 3 bases at J, with 11 bases between. Full variable domain (rest looked up from reference TRBV28 and TRBJ2-7): DVKVTQSSRYLVKRTGEKVFLECVQDMDHENMFWYRQDPGLGLRLIYFSYDVKMKEKGDIPEGYSVSREKKERFSLILESASTNQTSMYLCASSLVEQHYEQYFGPGTRLTVT.

This chain joins TRBV6-5 and TRBJ1-5, with 8 bases fitting TRBD1. After removal of 6 bases from V and 6 bases from J, the junction contained 7 bases not matched to a gene. Per the germline V gene, CDR1 is MNHEY and CDR2 is SVGAGI. CDR3 size: 14 residues. The CDR3 protein is CASRQGAGGQPQHF. The CDR3 bases are TGTGCCAGCAGGCAGGGGGCGGGTGGTCAGCCCCAGCATTTT.

The V call is TRBV7-8, the J call TRBJ1-1; no firm D call. The CDR3 runs to 13 residues. The V gene's germline CDR1 is SGHVS and CDR2 FQNEAQ. Trimming removed 5 bases at V and 5 bases at J, with 12 bases between. CDR3 sequence reads: CASSRAGRTEAFF. The CDR3 coding sequence is TGTGCCAGCAGCCGGGCGGGAAGGACTGAAGCTTTCTTT. Drawing the rest from reference TRBV7-8 and TRBJ1-1, the complete variable domain is GAGVSQSPRYKVAKRGQDVALRCDPISGHVSLFWYQQALGQGPEFLTYFQNEAQLDKSGLPSDRFFAERPEGSVSTLKIQRTQQEDSAVYLCASSRAGRTEAFFGQGTRLTVV.

The gene calls are TRBV27 and TRBJ2-5; 8 nucleotides agree with TRBD1. CDR1 and CDR2 (germline): MNHEY, SMNVEV (reference sequence). Trimming at V came to 2 bases and at J to 5 bases, leaving 10 bases not matched to a gene. This CDR3 contains 16 residues. The CDR3 region is CASSLIGQGAGETQYF. CDR3 nucleotides: TGTGCCAGCAGTTTAATCGGGCAGGGGGCAGGGGAGACCCAGTACTTC.

The V and J genes are TRBV5-4 and TRBJ1-1, with D maybe TRBD1 (6 bases). The CDR3 contains 16 residues. The germline V gene has CDR1 SGHNT and CDR2 YYREEE (reference sequence). Trimming left V 4 bases short and J 6 bases short, with 22 bases between. The CDR3 DNA is TGTGCCAGCAGCCCTGCCGGGGGGCGTGTCGGGTCTGAAGCTTTCTTT. Protein product: CASSPAGGRVGSEAFF.

The chain joins TRBV5-4 to TRBJ2-3, with D maybe TRBD1 (6 bases). This CDR3 has 14 residues. The germline gives CDR1 SGHNT, CDR2 YYREEE (reference sequence). Trimming removed 1 base from V and 6 bases from J, with 12 bases in between. CDR3 coding DNA: TGTGCCAGCAGCTTGACAGGGATAGAGGATACGCAGTATTTT. Amino acid sequence: CASSLTGIEDTQYF.

This rearrangement joins TRBV5-4 to TRBJ2-7; no firm D call. V was shortened by 3 bases and J by 0 bases, with 13 bases between the two germline ends. CDR3 length: 15 amino acids. The V gene's germline CDR1 is SGHNT and CDR2 YYREEE (reference sequence). CDR3 in amino acids: CASSSDSYSSYEQYF. The CDR3, as DNA: TGTGCCAGCAGCTCCGACTCTTACTCCTCCTACGAGCAGTACTTC.

The chain couples TRBV6-2 or TRBV6-3 to TRBJ2-7, with TRBD2 identical over 8 bases. The CDR3 runs 14 residues. Germline trimming cut 3 bases from V and 3 bases from J; bases unmatched to any gene: 4. The germline CDR1 and CDR2 sequences are MNHEY and SVGEGT. The CDR3, as DNA: TGTGCCAGCAGTTATGGTGCGGGGGGCTACGAGCAGTACTTC. It codes for CASSYGAGGYEQYF.

The V call is TRBV2, the J call TRBJ2-2, with 13 bases lining up with TRBD2. J gave up 2 bases and V 6 bases, and 9 bases lay outside the gene matches. CDR3 length: 18 residues. CDR1 SNHLY and CDR2 FYNNEI come from the germline V gene. This chain's CDR3 is CASSSPTSGRTNTGELFF. CDR3 nucleotides: TGTGCCAGCAGCTCCCCGACTAGCGGGAGGACTAACACCGGGGAGCTGTTTTTT. Supplemented by reference TRBV2 and TRBJ2-2, the full variable domain reads EPEVTQTPSHQVTQMGQEVILRCVPISNHLYFYWYRQILGQKVEFLVSFYNNEISEKSEIFDDQFSVERPDGSNFTLKIRSTKLEDSAMYFCASSSPTSGRTNTGELFFGEGSRLTVL.

CDR3 amino acids: CASSLWTGGWNNEQFF. The CDR3 bases are TGCGCCAGCAGCTTGTGGACAGGGGGGTGGAACAATGAGCAGTTCTTC. The J gene is TRBJ2-1, the V gene TRBV5-1; TRBD1 matches 10 bases. CDR1 is SGHRS, CDR2 YFSETQ, per germline. V lost 1 base and J lost 5; bases outside the gene matches: 6. The CDR3 runs 16 residues. The full variable domain, completed using reference TRBV5-1 and TRBJ2-1, is KAGVTQTPRYLIKTRGQQVTLSCSPISGHRSVSWYQQTPGQGLQFLFEYFSETQRNKGNFPGRFSGRQFSNSRSEMNVSTLELGDSALYLCASSLWTGGWNNEQFFGPGTRLTVL.

The chain links TRBV4-1 to TRBJ2-1; possible D gene TRBD1, 5 bases. Germline-derived CDR1 and CDR2 are MGHRA and YSYEKL. V lost 0 bases and J lost 6, with 18 bases in between. The CDR3 length is 17 residues. The CDR3 spells CASSQDSGSHSVNEQFF. The CDR3 nucleotides are TGCGCCAGCAGCCAAGATTCAGGGTCCCACTCGGTCAATGAGCAGTTCTTC.

V is TRBV24-1 and J is TRBJ1-3, with a possible D match to TRBD1 (6 bases). Germline CDR1 and CDR2: KGHDR and SFDVKD. The CDR3 length is 15 residues. V shed 3 bases and J shed 0 bases, with 8 bases lying between them. The CDR3, as DNA: TGTGCCACCAGTGATCCAGGGGCCTCTGGAAACACCATATATTTT. It yields the protein CATSDPGASGNTIYF.

The V call is TRBV7-2, the J call TRBJ2-7; D uncertain. V dropped 6 bases and J dropped 1 base, with 7 bases sitting between them. This CDR3 is 12 amino acids long. Germline V CDR1 and CDR2: SGHTA, FQGNSA. CDR3 coding DNA: TGTGCCAGCAGAGAAGCGTCCTACGAGCAGTACTTC. Its translation: CASREASYEQYF.

This clone was found a few times. The chain is built from TRBV20-1 and TRBJ2-1; possibly TRBD1 for D (5 bases). CDR1 is DFQATT, CDR2 SNEGSKA, per germline (reference sequence). The CDR3 sequence is 12 residues long. Between the trimmed V and J ends, which lost 3 bases and 5 bases, there was a span of 8 bases. The chain's CDR3 is CSASGAHNEQFF. CDR3 coding DNA: TGCAGTGCTAGTGGGGCCCACAATGAGCAGTTCTTC.

The genes are TRBV2 and TRBJ2-5, with TRBD1 matching over 9 bases. J gave up 5 bases and V 3 bases, and 16 bases lay outside the gene matches. The CDR3 spans 18 residues. Germline V gives CDR1 SNHLY, CDR2 FYNNEI. CDR3 sequence: CASSDRVMDRGGSETQYF. CDR3 in DNA: TGTGCCAGCAGTGATAGAGTCATGGACAGGGGTGGTTCGGAGACCCAGTACTTC. Full variable domain (outside the CDR3, taken from reference TRBV2 and TRBJ2-5): EPEVTQTPSHQVTQMGQEVILRCVPISNHLYFYWYRQILGQKVEFLVSFYNNEISEKSEIFDDQFSVERPDGSNFTLKIRSTKLEDSAMYFCASSDRVMDRGGSETQYFGPGTRLLVL.

This sequence joins TRBV7-9 and TRBJ2-1; 9 positions match TRBD2. This CDR3 has 19 residues. J lost 4 bases, V lost 4 bases, and 17 bases had no gene match. The germline V gene encodes CDR1 SEHNR and CDR2 FQNEAQ (reference sequence). The CDR3 bases are TGTGCCAGCAGCTCAGGGGGGGAATGGCTAGCGGGAAGATACAATGAGCAGTTCTTC. The encoded protein is CASSSGGEWLAGRYNEQFF.